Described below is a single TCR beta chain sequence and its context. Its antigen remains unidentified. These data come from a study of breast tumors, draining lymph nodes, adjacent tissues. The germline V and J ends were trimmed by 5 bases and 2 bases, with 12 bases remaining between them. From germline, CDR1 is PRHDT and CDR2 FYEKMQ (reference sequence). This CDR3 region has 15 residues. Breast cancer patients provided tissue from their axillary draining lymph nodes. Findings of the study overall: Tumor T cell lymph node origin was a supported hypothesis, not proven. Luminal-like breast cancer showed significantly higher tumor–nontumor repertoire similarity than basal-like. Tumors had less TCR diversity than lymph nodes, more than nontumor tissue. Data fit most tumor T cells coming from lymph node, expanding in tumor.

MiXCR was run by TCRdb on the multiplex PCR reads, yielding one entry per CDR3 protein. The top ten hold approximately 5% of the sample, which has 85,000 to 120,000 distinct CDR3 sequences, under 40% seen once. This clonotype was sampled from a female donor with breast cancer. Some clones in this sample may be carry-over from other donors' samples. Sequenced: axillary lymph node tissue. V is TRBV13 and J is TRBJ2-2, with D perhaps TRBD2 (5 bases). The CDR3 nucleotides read TGTGCCAGCAGCCCCGAGGCGGGTAACACCGGGGAGCTGTTTTTT. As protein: CASSPEAGNTGELFF.